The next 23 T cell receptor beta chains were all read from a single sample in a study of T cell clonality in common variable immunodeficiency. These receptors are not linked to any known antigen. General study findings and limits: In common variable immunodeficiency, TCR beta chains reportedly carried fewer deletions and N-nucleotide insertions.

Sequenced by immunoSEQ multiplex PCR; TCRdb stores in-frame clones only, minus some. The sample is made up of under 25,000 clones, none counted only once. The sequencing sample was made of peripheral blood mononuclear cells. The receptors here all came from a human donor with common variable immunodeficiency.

The covered CDR3 bases are TGTGCCAGCAGCTTAAGCCGGGTAGGTGAG. It translates to CASSLSRVGE. The full CDR3 sequence reads CASSLSRVGEQFF. The rearrangement joins TRBV11-3 to TRBJ2-1; D gene uncertain. The CDR3 extends 3 residues past the end of the read, so its final part is completed from the germline J gene. The CDR3 sequence is 13 residues long. From germline, CDR1 is SGHNT and CDR2 YENEEA. The V end lost 2 bases, the J end lost 9 bases, and 11 bases lay between the germline ends. Filled out from reference TRBV11-3 and TRBJ2-1, the complete variable domain reads EAGVVQSPRYKIIEKKQPVAFWCNPISGHNTLYWYLQNLGQGPELLIRYENEEAVDDSQLPKDRFSAERLKGVDSTLKIQPAELGDSAVYLCASSLSRVGEQFFGPGTRLTVL.

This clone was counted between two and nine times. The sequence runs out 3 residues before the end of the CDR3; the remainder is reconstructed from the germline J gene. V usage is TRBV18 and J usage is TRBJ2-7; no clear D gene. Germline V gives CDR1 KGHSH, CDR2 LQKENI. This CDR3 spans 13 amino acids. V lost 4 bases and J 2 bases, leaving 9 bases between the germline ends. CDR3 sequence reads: CASSRALAYEQYF. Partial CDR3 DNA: TGTGCCAGCTCACGGGCACTTGCCTACGAG. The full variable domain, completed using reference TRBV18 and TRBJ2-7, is NAGVMQNPRHLVRRRGQEARLRCSPMKGHSHVYWYRQLPEEGLKFMVYLQKENIIDESGMPKERFSAEFPKEGPSILRIQQVVRGDSAAYFCASSRALAYEQYFGPGTRLTVT.

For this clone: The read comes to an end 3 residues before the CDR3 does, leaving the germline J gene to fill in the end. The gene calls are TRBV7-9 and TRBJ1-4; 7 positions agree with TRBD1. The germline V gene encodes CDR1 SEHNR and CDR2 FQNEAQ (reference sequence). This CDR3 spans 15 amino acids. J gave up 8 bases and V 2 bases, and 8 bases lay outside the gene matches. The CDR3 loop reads CASSLMTGIREKLFF. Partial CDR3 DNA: TGTGCCAGCAGCTTAATGACAGGGATTAGGGAAAAA.

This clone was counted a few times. The chain's CDR3 is CASSPPGFFDRGPEAFF. Partial CDR3 DNA: TGTGCCAGCTCACCACCGGGGTTTTTCGACAGGGGTCCTGAA. V usage is TRBV18 and J usage is TRBJ1-1; 8 positions match TRBD1. The read ends 3 residues shy of where the CDR3 ends; the end is completed using the germline J gene. There are 17 residues in the CDR3. Germline V gene lookup returns CDR1 KGHSH and CDR2 LQKENI. The V gene end was trimmed by 0 bases and the J gene end by 6 bases; junction bases not matched to a gene: 12.

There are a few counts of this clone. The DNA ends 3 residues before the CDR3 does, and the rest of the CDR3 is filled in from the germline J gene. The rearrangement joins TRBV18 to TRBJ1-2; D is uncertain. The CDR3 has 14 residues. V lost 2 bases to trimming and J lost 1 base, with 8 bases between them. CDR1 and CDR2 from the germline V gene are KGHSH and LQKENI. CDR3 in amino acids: CASSPGLHNYGYTF. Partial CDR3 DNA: TGTGCCAGCTCACCAGGGCTACATAACTATGGC. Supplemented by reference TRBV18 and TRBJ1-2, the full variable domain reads NAGVMQNPRHLVRRRGQEARLRCSPMKGHSHVYWYRQLPEEGLKFMVYLQKENIIDESGMPKERFSAEFPKEGPSILRIQQVVRGDSAAYFCASSPGLHNYGYTFGSGTRLTVV.

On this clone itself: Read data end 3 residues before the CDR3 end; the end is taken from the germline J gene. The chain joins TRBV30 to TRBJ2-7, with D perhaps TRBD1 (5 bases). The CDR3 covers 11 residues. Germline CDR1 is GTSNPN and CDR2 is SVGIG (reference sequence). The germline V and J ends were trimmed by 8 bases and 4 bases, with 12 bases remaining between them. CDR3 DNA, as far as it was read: TGTGCCGCAGGGAAGGTGTACGAG. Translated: CAAGKVYE. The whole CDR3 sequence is CAAGKVYEQYF.

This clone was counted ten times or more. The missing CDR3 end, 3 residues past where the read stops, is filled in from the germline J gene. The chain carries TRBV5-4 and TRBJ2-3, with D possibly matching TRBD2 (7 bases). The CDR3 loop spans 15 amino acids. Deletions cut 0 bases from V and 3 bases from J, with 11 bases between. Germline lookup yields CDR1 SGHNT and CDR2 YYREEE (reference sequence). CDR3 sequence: CASSLAGGPTDTQYF. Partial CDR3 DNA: TGTGCCAGCAGCTTGGCCGGGGGGCCAACAGATACG.

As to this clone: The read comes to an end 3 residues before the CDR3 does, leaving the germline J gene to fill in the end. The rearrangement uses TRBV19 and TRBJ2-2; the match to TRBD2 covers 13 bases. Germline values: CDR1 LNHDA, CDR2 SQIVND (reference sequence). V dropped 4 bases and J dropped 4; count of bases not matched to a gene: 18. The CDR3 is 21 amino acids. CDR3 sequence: CASSTTRPGLAGIRRTGELFF. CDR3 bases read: TGTGCCAGTAGTACAACCAGACCGGGACTAGCGGGAATACGCCGCACCGGGGAG.

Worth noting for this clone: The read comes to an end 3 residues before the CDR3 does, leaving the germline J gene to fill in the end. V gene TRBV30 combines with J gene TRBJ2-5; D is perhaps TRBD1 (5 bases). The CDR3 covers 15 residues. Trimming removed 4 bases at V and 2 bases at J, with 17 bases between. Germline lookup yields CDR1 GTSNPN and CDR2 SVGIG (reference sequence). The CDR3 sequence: CAWTPQESHQETQYF. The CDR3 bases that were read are TGTGCCTGGACCCCACAGGAAAGCCATCAAGAGACC.

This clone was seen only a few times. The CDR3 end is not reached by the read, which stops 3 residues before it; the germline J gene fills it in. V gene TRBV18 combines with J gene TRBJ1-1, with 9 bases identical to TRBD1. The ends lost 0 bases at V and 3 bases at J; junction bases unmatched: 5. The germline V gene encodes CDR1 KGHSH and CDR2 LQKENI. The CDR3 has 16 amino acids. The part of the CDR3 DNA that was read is TGTGCCAGCTCACCACCGAACAGGGGGCGCGACACTGAA. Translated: CASSPPNRGRDTE. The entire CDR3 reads CASSPPNRGRDTEAFF.

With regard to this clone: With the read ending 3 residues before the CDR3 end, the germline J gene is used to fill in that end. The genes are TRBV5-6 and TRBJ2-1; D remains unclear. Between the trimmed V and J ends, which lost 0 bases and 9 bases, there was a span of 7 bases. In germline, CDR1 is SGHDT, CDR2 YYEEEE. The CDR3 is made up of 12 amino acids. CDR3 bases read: TGTGCCAGCAGCTTGGCCGGGTCTGAG. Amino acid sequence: CASSLAGSE. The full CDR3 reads CASSLAGSEQFF.

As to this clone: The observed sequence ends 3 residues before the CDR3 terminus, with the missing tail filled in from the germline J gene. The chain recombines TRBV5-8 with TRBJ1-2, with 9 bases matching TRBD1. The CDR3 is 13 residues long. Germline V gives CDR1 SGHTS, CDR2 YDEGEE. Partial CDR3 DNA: TGTGCCAGCAAAACACAGGGGGCATACGGC. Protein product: CASKTQGAYG. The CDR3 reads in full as CASKTQGAYGYTF.

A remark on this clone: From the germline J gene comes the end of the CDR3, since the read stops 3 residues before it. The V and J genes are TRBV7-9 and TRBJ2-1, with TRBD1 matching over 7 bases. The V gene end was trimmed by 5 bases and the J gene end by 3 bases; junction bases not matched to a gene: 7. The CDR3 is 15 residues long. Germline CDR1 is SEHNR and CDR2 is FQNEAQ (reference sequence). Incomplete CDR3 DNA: TGTGCCAGCAGCCAGAAGGGGGCGGTCTACAATGAG. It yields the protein CASSQKGAVYNE. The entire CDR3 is CASSQKGAVYNEQFF.

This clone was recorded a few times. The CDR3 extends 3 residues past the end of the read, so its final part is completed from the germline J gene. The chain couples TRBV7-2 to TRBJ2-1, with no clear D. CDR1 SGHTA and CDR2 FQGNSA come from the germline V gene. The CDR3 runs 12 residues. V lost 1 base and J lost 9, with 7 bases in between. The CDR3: CASSLEGSEQFF. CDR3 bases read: TGTGCCAGCAGCTTAGAAGGGTCTGAG.

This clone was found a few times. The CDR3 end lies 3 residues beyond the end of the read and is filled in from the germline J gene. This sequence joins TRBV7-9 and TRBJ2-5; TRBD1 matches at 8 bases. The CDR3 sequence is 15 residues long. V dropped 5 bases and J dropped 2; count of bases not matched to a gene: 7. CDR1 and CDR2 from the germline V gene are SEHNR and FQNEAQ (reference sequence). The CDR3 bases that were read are TGTGCCAGCAGCCTAGGACAGGGCCTACAAGAGACC. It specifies CASSLGQGLQET. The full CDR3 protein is CASSLGQGLQETQYF.

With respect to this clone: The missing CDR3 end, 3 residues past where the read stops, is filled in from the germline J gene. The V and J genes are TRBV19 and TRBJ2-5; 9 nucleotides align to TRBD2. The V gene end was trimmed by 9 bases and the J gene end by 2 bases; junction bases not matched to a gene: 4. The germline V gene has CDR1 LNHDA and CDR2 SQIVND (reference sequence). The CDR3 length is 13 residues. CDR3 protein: CASSSGIQETQYF. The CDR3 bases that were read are TGTGCCAGCTCTAGCGGGATACAAGAGACC.

This chain's CDR3 is CSASRQWFGTGSYEQYF. Incomplete CDR3 DNA: TGCAGTGCTAGTAGACAGTGGTTCGGGACAGGGTCCTACGAG. The chain uses TRBV20-1 and TRBJ2-7; 9 bases fit TRBD1. The read comes to an end 3 residues before the CDR3 does, leaving the germline J gene to fill in the end. Per germline, CDR1 DFQATT and CDR2 SNEGSKA (reference sequence). This CDR3 spans 17 amino acids. After removal of 3 bases from V and 1 base from J, the junction contained 13 bases not matched to a gene.

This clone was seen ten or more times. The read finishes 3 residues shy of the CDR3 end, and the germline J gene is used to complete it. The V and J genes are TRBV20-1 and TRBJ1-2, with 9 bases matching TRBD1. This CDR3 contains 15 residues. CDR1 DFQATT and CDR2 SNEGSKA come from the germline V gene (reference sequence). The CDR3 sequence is CSARPGQGFVYGYTF. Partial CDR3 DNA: TGCAGTGCTAGGCCGGGACAGGGATTTGTGTACGGC.

The DNA read from the CDR3 is TGTGCCAGCTCACCGGTTCTATCATCTGAGACAGGTGAGAAA. The encoded protein is CASSPVLSSETGEK. The complete CDR3 reads CASSPVLSSETGEKAFF. The J gene is TRBJ1-1, the V gene TRBV18, with a possible D match to TRBD1 (6 bases). The CDR3 goes on 3 residues after the read ends, and that part is filled in from the germline J gene. Germline CDR1 reads KGHSH; CDR2 reads LQKENI. The length of the CDR3 is 17 residues.

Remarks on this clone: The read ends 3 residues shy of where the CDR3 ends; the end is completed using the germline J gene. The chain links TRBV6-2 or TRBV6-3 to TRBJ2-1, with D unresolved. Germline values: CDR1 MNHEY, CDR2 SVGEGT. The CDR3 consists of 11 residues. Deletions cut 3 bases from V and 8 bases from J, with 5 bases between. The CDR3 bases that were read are TGTGCCAGCAGTTATATCTATGAG. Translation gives CASSYIYE. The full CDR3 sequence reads CASSYIYEQFF.

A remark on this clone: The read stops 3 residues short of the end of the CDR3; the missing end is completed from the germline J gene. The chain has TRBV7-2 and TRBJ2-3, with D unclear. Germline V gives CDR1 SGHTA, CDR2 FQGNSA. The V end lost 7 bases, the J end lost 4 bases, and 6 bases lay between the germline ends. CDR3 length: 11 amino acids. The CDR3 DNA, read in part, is TGTGCCAGCACCGGGTCAGATACG. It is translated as CASTGSDT. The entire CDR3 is CASTGSDTQYF.

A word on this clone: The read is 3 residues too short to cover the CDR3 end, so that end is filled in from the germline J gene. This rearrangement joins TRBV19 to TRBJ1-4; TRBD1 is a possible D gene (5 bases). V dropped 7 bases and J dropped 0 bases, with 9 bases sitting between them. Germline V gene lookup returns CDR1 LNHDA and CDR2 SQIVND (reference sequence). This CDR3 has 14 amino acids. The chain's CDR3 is CASTTRATNEKLFF. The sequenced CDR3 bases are TGTGCCAGTACTACCAGGGCAACTAATGAAAAA.

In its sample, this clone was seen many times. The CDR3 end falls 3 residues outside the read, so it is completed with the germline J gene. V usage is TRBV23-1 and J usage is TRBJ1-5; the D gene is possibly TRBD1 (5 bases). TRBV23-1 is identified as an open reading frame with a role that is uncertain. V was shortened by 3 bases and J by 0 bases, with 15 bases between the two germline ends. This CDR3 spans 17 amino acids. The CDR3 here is CASSHNGRVYSNQPQHF. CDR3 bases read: TGCGCCAGCAGTCATAACGGCAGGGTCTATAGCAATCAGCCC.